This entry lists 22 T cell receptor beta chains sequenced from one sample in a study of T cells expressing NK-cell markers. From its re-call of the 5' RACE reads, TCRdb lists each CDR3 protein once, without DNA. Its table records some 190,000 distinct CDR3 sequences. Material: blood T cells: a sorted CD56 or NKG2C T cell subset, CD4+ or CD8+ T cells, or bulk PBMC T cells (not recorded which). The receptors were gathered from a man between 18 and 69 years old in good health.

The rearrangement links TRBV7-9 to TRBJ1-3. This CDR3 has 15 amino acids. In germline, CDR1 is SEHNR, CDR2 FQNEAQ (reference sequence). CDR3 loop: CASSLWKPSGNTIYF.

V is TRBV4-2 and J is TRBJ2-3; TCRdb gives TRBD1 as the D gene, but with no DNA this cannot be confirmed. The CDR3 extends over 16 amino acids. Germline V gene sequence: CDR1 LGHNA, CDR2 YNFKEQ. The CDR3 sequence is CASSQDPGGREYTQYF.

The CDR3 sequence: CASSVAGGNTGELFF. The chain is built from TRBV6-1 and TRBJ2-2; the D gene TCRdb calls, TRBD1, cannot be checked with no DNA. Germline V gene lookup returns CDR1 MNHNS and CDR2 SASEGT. The CDR3 is 15 amino acids.

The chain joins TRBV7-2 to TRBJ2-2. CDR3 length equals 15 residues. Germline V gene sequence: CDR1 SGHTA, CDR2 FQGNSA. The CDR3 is CASSLGWVATGELFF.

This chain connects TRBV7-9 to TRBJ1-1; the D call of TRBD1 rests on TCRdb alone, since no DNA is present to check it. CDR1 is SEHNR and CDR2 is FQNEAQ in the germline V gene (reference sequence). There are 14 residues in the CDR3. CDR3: CASSLVQGHTEAFF.

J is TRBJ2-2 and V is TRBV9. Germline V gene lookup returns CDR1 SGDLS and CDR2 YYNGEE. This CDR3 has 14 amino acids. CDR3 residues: CASSTHSNTGELFF.

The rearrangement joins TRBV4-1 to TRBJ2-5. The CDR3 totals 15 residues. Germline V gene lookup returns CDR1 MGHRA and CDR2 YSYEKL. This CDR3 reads CASSQVGSVQETQYF.

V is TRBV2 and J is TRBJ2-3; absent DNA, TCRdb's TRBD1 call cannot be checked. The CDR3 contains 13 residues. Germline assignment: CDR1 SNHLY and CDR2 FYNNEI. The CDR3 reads CASSEAETGGQYF. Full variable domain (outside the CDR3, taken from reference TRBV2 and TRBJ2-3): EPEVTQTPSHQVTQMGQEVILRCVPISNHLYFYWYRQILGQKVEFLVSFYNNEISEKSEIFDDQFSVERPDGSNFTLKIRSTKLEDSAMYFCASSEAETGGQYFGPGTRLTVL.

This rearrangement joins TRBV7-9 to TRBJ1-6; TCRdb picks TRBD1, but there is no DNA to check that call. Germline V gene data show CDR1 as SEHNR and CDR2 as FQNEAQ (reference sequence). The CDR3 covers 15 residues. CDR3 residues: CASSSRDALLSPLHF.

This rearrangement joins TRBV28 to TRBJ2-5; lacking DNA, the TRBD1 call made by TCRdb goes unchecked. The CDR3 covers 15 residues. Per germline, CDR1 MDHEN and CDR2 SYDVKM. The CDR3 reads CASRSEDRYQETQYF.

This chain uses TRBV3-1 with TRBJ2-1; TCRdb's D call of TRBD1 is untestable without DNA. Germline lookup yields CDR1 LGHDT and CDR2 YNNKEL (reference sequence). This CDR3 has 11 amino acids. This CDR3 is CASGGSHEQFF.

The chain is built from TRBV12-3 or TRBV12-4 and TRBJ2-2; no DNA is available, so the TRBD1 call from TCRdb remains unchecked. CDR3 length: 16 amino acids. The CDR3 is CASTTRTETNTGELFF.

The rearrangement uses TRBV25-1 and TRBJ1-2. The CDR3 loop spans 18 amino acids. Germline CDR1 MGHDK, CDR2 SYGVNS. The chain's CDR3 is CASSDEGPPGSFPDGYTF.

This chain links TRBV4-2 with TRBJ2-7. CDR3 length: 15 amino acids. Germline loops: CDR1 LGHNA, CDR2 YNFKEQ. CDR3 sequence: CASSQELGRIYEQYF.

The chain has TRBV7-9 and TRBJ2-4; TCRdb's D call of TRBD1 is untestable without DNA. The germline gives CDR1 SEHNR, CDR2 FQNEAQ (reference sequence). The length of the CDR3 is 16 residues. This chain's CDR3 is CASSQTGGKAKNIQYF.

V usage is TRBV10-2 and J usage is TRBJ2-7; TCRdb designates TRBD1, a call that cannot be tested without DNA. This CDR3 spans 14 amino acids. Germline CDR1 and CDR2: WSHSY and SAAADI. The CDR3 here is CASSHRRDSYEQYF.

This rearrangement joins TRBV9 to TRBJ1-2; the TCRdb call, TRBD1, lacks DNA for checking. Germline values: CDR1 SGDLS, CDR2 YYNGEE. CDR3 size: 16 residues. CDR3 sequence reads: CASSLNPTGLSEGYTF.

CDR3 amino acids: CASSQDGTDNYGYTF. The J gene is TRBJ1-2, the V gene TRBV4-2; the D call from TCRdb, TRBD1, cannot be confirmed without DNA. The CDR3 loop spans 15 amino acids. Germline V gives CDR1 LGHNA, CDR2 YNFKEQ.

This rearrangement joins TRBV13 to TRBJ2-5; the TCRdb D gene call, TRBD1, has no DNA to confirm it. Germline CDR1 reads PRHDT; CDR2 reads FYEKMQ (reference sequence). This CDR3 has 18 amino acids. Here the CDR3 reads CASSSPRSSGGVAETQYF.

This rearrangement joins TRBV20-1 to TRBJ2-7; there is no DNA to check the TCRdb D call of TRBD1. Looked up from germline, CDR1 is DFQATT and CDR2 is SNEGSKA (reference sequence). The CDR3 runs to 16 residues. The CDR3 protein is CSASPPRFGGNYEQYF.

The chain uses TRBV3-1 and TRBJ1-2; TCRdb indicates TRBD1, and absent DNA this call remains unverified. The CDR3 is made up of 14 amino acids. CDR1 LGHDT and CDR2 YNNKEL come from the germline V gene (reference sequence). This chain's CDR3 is CASSPWTGNYGYTF.

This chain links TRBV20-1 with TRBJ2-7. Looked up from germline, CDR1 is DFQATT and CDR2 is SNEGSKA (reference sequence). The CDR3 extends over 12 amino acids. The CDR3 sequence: CSARGAAYEQYF.